This T cell receptor beta chain was retrieved from a study of identical twins. Study observations and caveats: Sequences that were beta out-of-frame showed weaker excess twin sharing. Cord blood beta clonotypes that were abundant carried fewer insertions, and memory repertoires showed no such trend.

Germline CDR1 DFQATT, CDR2 SNEGSKA (reference sequence). V was shortened by 6 bases and J by 1 base, with 14 bases between the two germline ends. There are 14 residues in the CDR3. TCRdb fed the 5' RACE reads into MiXCR, producing one record per CDR3 protein. The sample gives 1.5 million to 2 million distinct CDR3 sequences, about 32% of which show up once; 0.25% to 0.3% is in the top ten. The sample holds a few counts of this clonotype. Its antigen is not known. The source material was cord blood. The receptor's source is a newborn girl in good health. V usage is TRBV20-1 and J usage is TRBJ2-3; D may be TRBD2 (7 bases). CDR3 coding DNA: TGCAGTGCCCTGGGAGGGGGGGGCACAGATACGCAGTATTTT. Translated: CSALGGGGTDTQYF.